This TCR beta chain was documented in a study of OX40 agonist ivuxolimab in advanced cancers. Study details: Hepatocellular carcinoma, melanoma, renal cell or head and neck cancer occurred in dose-escalation patients.

Comments on this clone: Antigen specificity is unknown.

TCRdb's table, derived via immunoSEQ multiplex PCR, lists solely in-frame clones and lacks some. The profile covers about 90,000 clones, with around 89% appearing a single time and 6.5% to 8.5% taken by the ten largest. Notes on the study in general: On average, CD8+ T cells showed a greater number of expanded clones than CD4+.

The CDR3 is 15 amino acids. V dropped 0 bases and J dropped 10 bases, with 19 bases sitting between them. Germline loops: CDR1 SGHRS, CDR2 YFSETQ. This sample comprised CD4+ or CD8+ T cells sorted from blood, obtained in a trial of the OX40 agonist ivuxolimab. The rearrangement joins TRBV5-1 to TRBJ1-1; D is perhaps TRBD1 (5 bases). This receptor was identified in an adult with an advanced solid tumor such as melanoma, head and neck, liver or kidney cancer. CDR3 protein: CASSLELVRDHGAFF. CDR3 coding DNA: TGCGCCAGCAGCTTGGAATTAGTTCGGGACCATGGAGCTTTCTTT.